These 25 T cell receptor beta chains were sequenced from one sample in a study of OX40 agonist ivuxolimab in advanced cancers. Clones were sequenced by immunoSEQ multiplex PCR, and TCRdb holds only the in-frame ones, with some missing. This sample carries about 52,000 clones, over 70% of them seen once, and the ten largest clones take roughly 12%. The sequences come from CD4+ or CD8+ T cells sorted from blood, collected in a trial of the OX40 agonist ivuxolimab. These receptors all stem from an adult with an advanced solid tumor such as melanoma, head and neck, liver or kidney cancer.

This rearrangement joins TRBV28 to TRBJ1-2, with D possibly TRBD1 on 5 matching bases. Looked up from germline, CDR1 is MDHEN and CDR2 is SYDVKM. V lost 10 bases and J lost 6, with 18 bases in between. The CDR3 has 13 amino acids. CDR3 in DNA: TGTGCCACCCTTTGGGAAGGGACTAATGGCTACACCTTC. Encoded protein: CATLWEGTNGYTF.

The rearrangement joins TRBV5-4 to TRBJ1-4; no firm D call. Trimming stripped 0 bases from V and 5 bases from J, with 17 bases between. The germline V gene has CDR1 SGHNT and CDR2 YYREEE (reference sequence). This CDR3 region has 17 residues. For the CDR3, the DNA is TGTGCCAGCAGCTTGGAGGCAGGTCAGCGATCCAATGAAAAACTGTTTTTT. Residues: CASSLEAGQRSNEKLFF.

This chain links TRBV2 with TRBJ1-2; TRBD1 might be the D (6 bases). The CDR3 spans 13 residues. Trimming removed 5 bases at V and 4 bases at J, with 11 bases between. In germline, CDR1 is SNHLY, CDR2 FYNNEI. The CDR3 protein is CASSTRGGYGYTF. The DNA of the CDR3 is TGTGCCAGCAGTACCAGGGGTGGCTATGGCTACACCTTC.

This chain links TRBV5-1 with TRBJ2-1; tentative D call: TRBD2 (6 bases). The germline gives CDR1 SGHRS, CDR2 YFSETQ. This CDR3 is built from 13 residues. Deletions cut 4 bases from V and 6 bases from J, with 11 bases between. The CDR3 loop reads CASSPLASNEQFF. CDR3 DNA sequence: TGCGCCAGCAGCCCCCTAGCGAGCAATGAGCAGTTCTTC. Together with reference TRBV5-1 and TRBJ2-1, the CDR3 gives the full variable domain: KAGVTQTPRYLIKTRGQQVTLSCSPISGHRSVSWYQQTPGQGLQFLFEYFSETQRNKGNFPGRFSGRQFSNSRSEMNVSTLELGDSALYLCASSPLASNEQFFGPGTRLTVL.

Comments on this clone: Its ends do not fully match the called genes, so a read error is possible. The chain links TRBV5-5 to TRBJ1-1; D gene uncertain. The CDR3 extends over 14 amino acids. Germline-derived CDR1 and CDR2 are SGHKS and YYEKEE (reference sequence). The CDR3 sequence is CASSQESGISEAFF. As DNA, the CDR3 is TGCGCCAGCAGCCAAGAATCTGGGATCTCTGAAGCTTTCTTT.

The chain combines TRBV19 with TRBJ1-4; no firm D call. Germline loops: CDR1 LNHDA, CDR2 SQIVND (reference sequence). The V end lost 3 bases, the J end lost 4 bases, and 9 bases lay between the germline ends. This CDR3 has 14 residues. CDR3: CASSIVSFNEKLFF. In DNA, the CDR3 is TGTGCCAGTAGTATCGTCAGTTTTAATGAAAAACTGTTTTTT. The full variable domain, in which reference TRBV19 and TRBJ1-4 provide the parts outside the CDR3, is DGGITQSPKYLFRKEGQNVTLSCEQNLNHDAMYWYRQDPGQGLRLIYYSQIVNDFQKGDIAEGYSVSREKKESFPLTVTSAQKNPTAFYLCASSIVSFNEKLFFGSGTQLSVL.

CDR3: CASSYSITFRHEQYV. In nucleotides, the CDR3 is TGTGCCAGCAGTTACTCGATAACTTTCCGTCACGAGCAGTACGTC. This chain links TRBV6-6 with TRBJ2-7; D is ambiguous. Germline CDR1 is MNHNY and CDR2 is SVGAGI (reference sequence). This CDR3 has 15 residues. V was clipped by 0 bases and J by 5 bases, with 14 bases between them.

This clone was observed a few times. V usage is TRBV28 and J usage is TRBJ2-5; no clear D. Germline V gives CDR1 MDHEN, CDR2 SYDVKM. This CDR3 contains 13 residues. V lost 5 bases, J lost 7 bases, and 14 bases lay in between. The CDR3 is CASSVGIEGTQYF. DNA for the CDR3: TGTGCCAGCAGTGTAGGGATCGAAGGGACCCAGTACTTC.

This clone has just one count. The rearrangement uses TRBV28 and TRBJ2-1, with TRBD2 matching 14 bases. CDR3 length: 14 amino acids. The V gene end was trimmed by 5 bases and the J gene end by 8 bases; junction bases not matched to a gene: 2. Looked up from germline, CDR1 is MDHEN and CDR2 is SYDVKM. CDR3 nucleotides: TGTGCCAGCAGTCCGGGACTAGCGGGAGATGAGCAGTTCTTC. It codes for CASSPGLAGDEQFF.

V gene TRBV7-9 combines with J gene TRBJ1-5; possible D gene TRBD1, 5 bases. CDR1 is SEHNR, CDR2 FQNEAQ, per germline (reference sequence). The ends were cut back, 2 bases at V and 0 bases at J, with 8 bases in the middle. The CDR3 loop spans 15 amino acids. CDR3 in amino acids: CASSLQGLSNQPQHF. For the CDR3, the DNA is TGTGCCAGCAGCTTACAGGGACTTAGCAATCAGCCCCAGCATTTT.

The chain is built from TRBV5-4 and TRBJ2-7; the match to TRBD1 covers 10 bases. Looked up from germline, CDR1 is SGHNT and CDR2 is YYREEE (reference sequence). The CDR3 runs 14 residues. Trimming cost V 0 bases and J 5 bases; bases outside gene matches: 2. The CDR3: CASSLAGQGDEQYF. In nucleotides, the CDR3 is TGTGCCAGCAGCTTGGCAGGACAGGGGGACGAGCAGTACTTC.

V gene TRBV4-1 combines with J gene TRBJ1-2; maybe TRBD1 (6 bases). Trimming left V 3 bases short and J 0 bases short, with 14 bases between. The CDR3 runs 16 residues. Looked up from germline, CDR1 is MGHRA and CDR2 is YSYEKL. The CDR3 DNA reads as TGCGCCAGCAGCCACGTAGGACAGAAACCTAACTATGGCTACACCTTC. It yields the protein CASSHVGQKPNYGYTF.

The chain is built from TRBV18 and TRBJ1-1, with D tentatively TRBD1 (5 bases). The germline V and J ends were trimmed by 2 bases and 0 bases, with 13 bases remaining between them. From germline, CDR1 is KGHSH and CDR2 LQKENI. The CDR3 loop spans 16 amino acids. The chain's CDR3 is CASSPTPQGMNTEAFF. CDR3 in DNA: TGTGCCAGCTCACCAACGCCCCAGGGTATGAACACTGAAGCTTTCTTT.

This sequence joins TRBV7-2 and TRBJ2-3; the match to TRBD2 covers 13 bases. The ends lost 5 bases at V and 4 bases at J; junction bases unmatched: 9. The CDR3 runs 17 residues. The germline V gene encodes CDR1 SGHTA and CDR2 FQGNSA. The CDR3 spells CASSPGLAGVGADTQYF. The CDR3 DNA sequence: TGTGCCAGCAGCCCCGGACTAGCGGGGGTAGGGGCAGATACGCAGTATTTT.

CDR3 region: CASSPRDPNEQFF. In DNA form, the CDR3 reads TGCGCCAGCAGCCCCCGGGACCCCAATGAGCAGTTCTTC. The chain links TRBV5-1 to TRBJ2-1, with D perhaps matching TRBD1 or TRBD2 (5 bases each). Germline CDR1 reads SGHRS; CDR2 reads YFSETQ. Trimming left V 4 bases short and J 6 bases short, with 11 bases between. CDR3 size: 13 residues. The variable domain in full, with the rest retrieved from reference TRBV5-1 and TRBJ2-1, is KAGVTQTPRYLIKTRGQQVTLSCSPISGHRSVSWYQQTPGQGLQFLFEYFSETQRNKGNFPGRFSGRQFSNSRSEMNVSTLELGDSALYLCASSPRDPNEQFFGPGTRLTVL.

V is TRBV7-9 and J is TRBJ2-2, with a weak D call TRBD1 (5 bases). This CDR3 has 14 amino acids. Trimming left V 7 bases short and J 3 bases short, with 12 bases between. Germline V CDR1 and CDR2: SEHNR, FQNEAQ (reference sequence). In DNA, the CDR3 is TGTGCCAGCACAGGTTCAGGGTACACCGGGGAGCTGTTTTTT. Its protein is CASTGSGYTGELFF.

V is TRBV7-2 and J is TRBJ1-1; 8 nucleotides agree with TRBD1. J gave up 4 bases and V 2 bases, and 9 bases lay outside the gene matches. Germline values: CDR1 SGHTA, CDR2 FQGNSA. CDR3 length: 16 amino acids. CDR3 nucleotide sequence: TGTGCCAGCAGCTTAAGGACAGGGACTTGGGGCACTGAAGCTTTCTTT. Its translation is CASSLRTGTWGTEAFF.

The chain carries TRBV28 and TRBJ2-1; 9 bases fit TRBD2. The trim removed 5 bases at V and 7 bases at J, leaving 6 bases unmatched. Germline CDR1 reads MDHEN; CDR2 reads SYDVKM. This CDR3 has 14 amino acids. For the CDR3, the DNA is TGTGCCAGCAGTGGCGGGGGGGCCAGAAATGAGCAGTTCTTC. Protein: CASSGGGARNEQFF.

V and J are TRBV27 and TRBJ2-6; 8 bases are shared with TRBD1. Germline lookup yields CDR1 MNHEY and CDR2 SMNVEV (reference sequence). Trimming at V came to 6 bases and at J to 2 bases, leaving 0 bases not matched to a gene. CDR3 size: 14 residues. Here the CDR3 reads CASRTGAGANVLTF. The CDR3 region has the DNA TGTGCCAGCAGGACAGGGGCTGGGGCCAACGTCCTGACTTTC.

The V call is TRBV6-1, the J call TRBJ1-3; D is unclear. Trimming pared 11 bases from V and 0 bases from J, leaving 11 bases between. The CDR3 contains 13 residues. The germline gives CDR1 MNHNS, CDR2 SASEGT. Here the CDR3 reads CAGQGNSGNTIYF. Here the CDR3 DNA reads TGTGCCGGGCAAGGGAACTCTGGAAACACCATATATTTT.

The chain employs TRBV10-1 and TRBJ1-4; no clear D. The CDR3 length is 15 residues. Trimming removed 2 bases from V and 3 bases from J, with 10 bases in between. The germline V gene has CDR1 WNHNN and CDR2 SYGVQD (reference sequence). The CDR3 reads CASSEGVRANEKLFF. The CDR3 region has the DNA TGCGCCAGCAGTGAGGGAGTTCGAGCTAATGAAAAACTGTTTTTT.

The chain couples TRBV7-2 to TRBJ1-2; D is uncertain. The ends were cut back, 4 bases at V and 4 bases at J, with 13 bases in the middle. The CDR3 contains 14 residues. Germline V lookup: CDR1 SGHTA, CDR2 FQGNSA. CDR3 loop: CASSSGPVTYGYTF. In DNA, the CDR3 is TGTGCCAGCAGCTCCGGACCGGTAACCTATGGCTACACCTTC. Supplemented by reference TRBV7-2 and TRBJ1-2, the full variable domain reads GAGVSQSPSNKVTEKGKDVELRCDPISGHTALYWYRQSLGQGLEFLIYFQGNSAPDKSGLPSDRFSAERTGGSVSTLTIQRTQQEDSAVYLCASSSGPVTYGYTFGSGTRLTVV.

In nucleotides, the CDR3 is TGTGCCAGCAGGGGACCTGAAAAACTGTTTTTT. It specifies CASRGPEKLFF. The chain couples TRBV2 to TRBJ1-4, with a weak D call TRBD1 (5 bases). Trimming pared 6 bases from V and 7 bases from J, leaving 6 bases between. The CDR3 has 11 residues. Germline CDR1 reads SNHLY; CDR2 reads FYNNEI.

This clone was seen more than once but under ten times. The rearrangement joins TRBV15 to TRBJ1-5; possible D gene TRBD1, 6 bases. The CDR3 runs to 15 residues. Germline V gene sequence: CDR1 LNHNV, CDR2 YYDKDF (reference sequence). The V and J ends lost 0 bases and 2 bases respectively, with 8 bases between them. Written as DNA, the CDR3 is TGTGCCACCAGCAGAGAAAGGACAGGCAATCAGCCCCAGCATTTT. Translation gives CATSRERTGNQPQHF.

J is TRBJ2-1 and V is TRBV5-4; TRBD1 aligns across 8 bases. V lost 4 bases and J lost 10; bases outside the gene matches: 16. CDR1 and CDR2 from the germline V gene are SGHNT and YYREEE (reference sequence). The CDR3 sequence is 16 residues long. CDR3 in DNA: TGTGCCAGCAGCAGAGCAGGACAGGGATTTTCCGACGAGCAGTTCTTC. It codes for CASSRAGQGFSDEQFF.